This T cell receptor beta chain appears in the sequencing data of a study of blood T cell repertoires in COVID-19. How the authors handled the data: Researchers report that nucleated cell counts were estimated from reference gene primer amplification. Using immunoSEQ multiplex PCR, the repertoire was profiled, and TCRdb retains in-frame clones only, with some absent. V and J calls and clone size are as listed in that table; D and trimming were resolved from the DNA. The data show some 320,000 clones, 85% to 95% seen once. What was sequenced was PBMCs or T cells enriched from blood (not recorded which). The TCR was taken from a woman between 25 and 40 years old who had been exposed to COVID-19.

The CDR3 is CASSKGDRVVYEQYF. The CDR3 bases are TGTGCCAGCAGTAAAGGAGACAGGGTTGTCTACGAGCAGTACTTC. The chain carries TRBV7-9 and TRBJ2-7; the match to TRBD1 covers 7 bases. CDR1 and CDR2 from the germline V gene are SEHNR and FQNEAQ (reference sequence). This CDR3 has 15 amino acids. V dropped 6 bases and J dropped 3; count of bases not matched to a gene: 11.